This T cell receptor beta chain was documented in a study of early T cells in non-severe SARS-CoV-2 infection. Germline lookup yields CDR1 SNHLY and CDR2 FYNNEI. This CDR3 contains 12 residues. Trimming removed 8 bases from V and 6 bases from J; junction bases left unmatched: 2. This clonotype was recorded a few times. Tagging with unique molecular identifiers was applied to individual cDNA molecules. In TCRdb, the 5' RACE reads were re-called with MiXCR into one record per CDR3 protein. The sample includes 70,000 to 85,000 distinct CDR3 sequences, 12% of them seen just once. This chain uses TRBV2 with TRBJ1-2; 11 bases are a match to TRBD1. The sequencing here drew on whole blood, taken at baseline. The sequence was collected from an adult who was a healthcare worker with PCR-confirmed SARS-CoV-2 infection or an uninfected control (not recorded which). The donor label of this sample is uncertain. The CDR3 DNA reads TGTGCCAGCCGGGACAGGGGGGATGGCTACACCTTC. It codes for CASRDRGDGYTF. The complete variable domain, with remaining parts taken from reference TRBV2 and TRBJ1-2, reads EPEVTQTPSHQVTQMGQEVILRCVPISNHLYFYWYRQILGQKVEFLVSFYNNEISEKSEIFDDQFSVERPDGSNFTLKIRSTKLEDSAMYFCASRDRGDGYTFGSGTRLTVV.